Shown below are 12 T cell receptor beta chains from a single sample sequenced in a study of CD8+CD57+ T cells in acquired aplastic anemia. Genomic DNA acted as the template from which TCR beta VDJ combination and CDR3 sequence profiling were carried out. Using its own MiXCR run on the reads, TCRdb lists one record per CDR3 protein. This sample yields a few hundred thousand distinct CDR3 sequences, of which around 60% are seen a single time; 25% to 30% belongs to the top ten. Sequences were obtained from sorted CD4+, CD8+, or CD8+CD57+ T cells (not recorded which) from PBMCs. Receptor source: a human donor in good health.

This clonotype was detected only once. The rearrangement links TRBV5-1 to TRBJ2-2; 9 bases are a match to TRBD1. There are 15 residues in the CDR3. The V gene's germline CDR1 is SGHRS and CDR2 YFSETQ. V was clipped by 1 base and J by 4 bases; unmatched bases: 2. The chain's CDR3 is CASSLWDRATGELFF. The CDR3 coding sequence is TGCGCCAGCAGCTTGTGGGACAGGGCCACCGGGGAGCTGTTTTTT.

DNA of the CDR3: TGTGCCAGTGGTTTGCGGGCAACCTACAATGAGCAGTTCTTC. It yields the protein CASGLRATYNEQFF. The gene calls are TRBV6-1 and TRBJ2-1; D may be TRBD2 (5 bases). The CDR3 contains 14 residues. Germline lookup yields CDR1 MNHNS and CDR2 SASEGT. V was trimmed by 9 bases and J by 2 bases, leaving 14 bases between them.

The chain joins TRBV19 to TRBJ2-7; D assignment may be TRBD1 or TRBD2 (5 bases each). V was shortened by 4 bases and J by 3 bases, with 13 bases between the two germline ends. The germline V gene encodes CDR1 LNHDA and CDR2 SQIVND (reference sequence). This CDR3 has 14 amino acids. The CDR3 DNA reads as TGTGCCAGTAGTACCGGGACCGTTCACTACGAGCAGTACTTC. It yields the protein CASSTGTVHYEQYF.

Comment on this clonotype: A read error may account for a junction end that differs from germline. The chain uses TRBV7-7 and TRBJ2-1; 10 nucleotides match TRBD1. Germline-derived CDR1 and CDR2 are SSHAT and FNYEAQ (reference sequence). The CDR3 contains 14 residues. CDR3: CASSWGQGHNEQFF. The CDR3 coding sequence is TGTGCTAGCAGCTGGGGACAGGGGCACAATGAGCAGTTCTTC.

Comments on this clonotype: Given the absence of the conserved phenylalanine or tryptophan at the CDR3 end, a read error is likely. The DNA is omitted, as the CDR3 cannot be located on it reliably, and the CDR3 follows TCRdb's listing. This chain uses TRBV7-2 with TRBJ2-5; the table's D call of TRBD1 was not tested on the DNA. Germline-derived CDR1 and CDR2 are SGHTA and FQGNSA. A total of 10 residues make up the CDR3, ends included. The CDR3 is CASSPDRDYL.

This chain links TRBV20-1 with TRBJ2-1; no reliable D call. The V gene lost 3 bases and the J gene lost 4 bases, with 7 bases spanning the gap. This CDR3 spans 12 amino acids. Germline CDR1 DFQATT, CDR2 SNEGSKA (reference sequence). CDR3 sequence (DNA): TGCAGTGCTAGCAATGGGTACAATGAGCAGTTCTTC. Its protein is CSASNGYNEQFF.

There are many counts of this clonotype. The chain is built from TRBV7-9 and TRBJ2-7; D might be TRBD1 (5 bases). Per germline, CDR1 SEHNR and CDR2 FQNEAQ (reference sequence). This CDR3 comprises 14 residues. V lost 5 bases and J lost 1, with 12 bases in between. CDR3 amino acids: CASSHRQKSYEQYF. Here the CDR3 DNA reads TGTGCCAGCAGCCACCGACAGAAATCCTACGAGCAGTACTTC.

The chain is built from TRBV19 and TRBJ1-6; tentative D call: TRBD1 (6 bases). CDR3 length: 13 amino acids. Per germline, CDR1 LNHDA and CDR2 SQIVND (reference sequence). V was trimmed by 6 bases and J by 10 bases, leaving 13 bases between them. The CDR3 DNA reads TGTGCCAGTAGCCGGAGGGGGGTCTCACCCCTCCACTTT. It is translated as CASSRRGVSPLHF.

This sequence joins TRBV7-3 and TRBJ2-1; D possibly matches TRBD1 or TRBD2 (6 bases each). V dropped 3 bases and J dropped 7 bases, with 10 bases sitting between them. Per germline, CDR1 SGHTA and CDR2 FQGTGA. CDR3 length: 13 amino acids. The CDR3 coding sequence is TGTGCCAGCAGCTTTACAGGGAGGAATGAGCAGTTCTTC. Its protein product is CASSFTGRNEQFF.

V gene TRBV5-1 combines with J gene TRBJ1-2, with TRBD1 matching over 7 bases. The CDR3 consists of 15 residues. V was pared by 3 bases and J by 8 bases, with 13 bases of the junction left unmatched. Per the germline V gene, CDR1 is SGHRS and CDR2 is YFSETQ. The CDR3 bases are TGCGCCAGCAGCTCGCGACAGGGATCTCCTGAGGGCTACACCTTC. Translation: CASSSRQGSPEGYTF.

This clonotype occurred a few times. J is TRBJ2-7 and V is TRBV9, with TRBD1 as a possible D gene (6 bases). With 0 bases removed from V and 4 bases from J, the gap between germline ends came to 11 bases. Germline V lookup: CDR1 SGDLS, CDR2 YYNGEE. CDR3 length: 14 amino acids. Written as DNA, the CDR3 is TGTGCCAGCAGCGTAGGTGGGGGCGGATACGAGCAGTACTTC. Protein: CASSVGGGGYEQYF.

This sequence joins TRBV7-9 and TRBJ2-7; D gene ambiguous. This CDR3 region has 14 residues. Germline-derived CDR1 and CDR2 are SEHNR and FQNEAQ (reference sequence). The ends were cut back, 1 base at V and 2 bases at J, with 9 bases in the middle. The DNA for the CDR3 is TGTGCCAGCAGCTTAGACCCGGCTCCCTACGAGCAGTACTTC. This codes for CASSLDPAPYEQYF.